This passage covers 18 T cell receptor beta chains from one sample sequenced in a study of T cell responses to AZD1222 COVID-19 vaccine. TCRdb's table, derived via immunoSEQ multiplex PCR, lists solely in-frame clones and lacks some. Here the sample spans 120,000 or so clones, around nine tenths being singletons. The sequencing used peripheral blood, collected on day 0 of AZD1222 vaccination. Receptors originate from an adult in good health.

The genes are TRBV5-1 and TRBJ1-2; D unclear. V shed 3 bases and J shed 8 bases, with 14 bases lying between them. In germline, CDR1 is SGHRS, CDR2 YFSETQ. CDR3 length: 13 amino acids. As DNA, the CDR3 is TGCGCCAGCAGCTCGGAGGCAGGTACCGGCTACACCTTC. It yields the protein CASSSEAGTGYTF. The full variable domain, with the rest looked up from reference TRBV5-1 and TRBJ1-2, is KAGVTQTPRYLIKTRGQQVTLSCSPISGHRSVSWYQQTPGQGLQFLFEYFSETQRNKGNFPGRFSGRQFSNSRSEMNVSTLELGDSALYLCASSSEAGTGYTFGSGTRLTVV.

The rearrangement links TRBV19 to TRBJ1-4, with 10 positions matching TRBD1. Germline V gene lookup returns CDR1 LNHDA and CDR2 SQIVND (reference sequence). The V gene end was trimmed by 1 base and the J gene end by 6 bases; junction bases not matched to a gene: 2. The CDR3 is 15 amino acids. The CDR3 spells CASSIAGTGDEKLFF. CDR3 sequence (DNA): TGTGCCAGTAGTATAGCCGGGACAGGGGATGAAAAACTGTTTTTT.

The chain joins TRBV19 to TRBJ1-5; possible D gene TRBD1, 5 bases. With 0 bases removed from V and 7 bases from J, the gap between germline ends came to 7 bases. This CDR3 comprises 13 residues. Looked up from germline, CDR1 is LNHDA and CDR2 is SQIVND (reference sequence). CDR3 sequence reads: CASSIEGGQPQHF. CDR3 DNA sequence: TGTGCCAGTAGTATAGAGGGGGGACAGCCCCAGCATTTT.

V usage is TRBV12-3 or TRBV12-4 and J usage is TRBJ2-5; 7 positions agree with TRBD1. CDR3 size: 13 residues. V lost 6 bases, J lost 4 bases, and 5 bases stayed unmatched. The CDR3 is CASSVTGRETQYF. The CDR3 region has the DNA TGTGCCAGCAGCGTGACAGGGAGAGAGACCCAGTACTTC.

The chain joins TRBV5-5 to TRBJ2-5; 14 bases align to TRBD2. V was pared by 3 bases and J by 5 bases, with 9 bases of the junction left unmatched. This CDR3 has 17 amino acids. Germline CDR1 SGHKS, CDR2 YYEKEE (reference sequence). CDR3 DNA sequence: TGTGCCAGCAGCTATGGACTAGCGGGAGGTCGCCGGGAGACCCAGTACTTC. Protein: CASSYGLAGGRRETQYF.

V gene TRBV2 combines with J gene TRBJ2-3; maybe TRBD1 (6 bases). Germline values: CDR1 SNHLY, CDR2 FYNNEI. This CDR3 spans 14 amino acids. Trimming took off 8 bases at V and 1 base at J, with 13 bases between the two ends. CDR3 sequence reads: CASGMDRGTDTQYF. As DNA, the CDR3 is TGTGCCAGCGGGATGGACAGAGGCACAGATACGCAGTATTTT.

This chain joins TRBV27 and TRBJ2-7, with D perhaps TRBD1 (5 bases). V was clipped by 3 bases and J by 4 bases, with 13 bases between them. This CDR3 has 14 residues. Germline CDR1 is MNHEY and CDR2 is SMNVEV (reference sequence). This CDR3 reads CASSFARVGYEQYF. The CDR3 nucleotides are TGTGCCAGCAGTTTCGCCAGGGTGGGATACGAGCAGTACTTC.

This chain connects TRBV3-1 (or the pseudogene TRBV3-2) to TRBJ1-1; D might be TRBD1 (5 bases). The CDR3 spans 15 residues. Trimming left V 4 bases short and J 4 bases short, with 16 bases between. Looked up from germline, CDR1 is LGHDT and CDR2 is YNNKEL (reference sequence). The CDR3 sequence: CASSLGSFGATEAFF. The CDR3 DNA is TGTGCCAGCAGCCTCGGATCCTTTGGGGCCACTGAAGCTTTCTTT.

This CDR3 is CASSLDRGAYGYTF. As DNA, the CDR3 is TGTGCCAGCAGCTTGGACAGGGGGGCCTATGGCTACACCTTC. V is TRBV5-5 and J is TRBJ1-2; 8 nucleotides match TRBD1. V gave up 0 bases and J gave up 4 bases; unmatched junction bases: 2. Germline CDR1 is SGHKS and CDR2 is YYEKEE (reference sequence). The CDR3 loop spans 14 amino acids.

V gene TRBV5-4 combines with J gene TRBJ1-3; D is undetermined. V lost 0 bases and J 0 bases, leaving 10 bases between the germline ends. Per germline, CDR1 SGHNT and CDR2 YYREEE (reference sequence). The CDR3 length is 16 residues. The CDR3 spells CASSLDSGSSGNTIYF. CDR3 DNA: TGTGCCAGCAGCTTGGACAGCGGAAGCTCTGGAAACACCATATATTTT.

The chain carries TRBV7-8 and TRBJ2-1; TRBD2 aligns across 7 bases. V was clipped by 0 bases and J by 6 bases; unmatched bases: 8. This CDR3 has 16 amino acids. Germline V gene data show CDR1 as SGHVS and CDR2 as FQNEAQ. The CDR3 here is CASSLARTSGFNEQFF. The CDR3 bases are TGTGCCAGCAGCTTAGCCCGGACTAGTGGGTTCAATGAGCAGTTCTTC.

The chain recombines TRBV5-1 with TRBJ2-3, with a weak D call TRBD2 (6 bases). Per the germline V gene, CDR1 is SGHRS and CDR2 is YFSETQ. This CDR3 is 15 amino acids long. V lost 1 base to trimming and J lost 0 bases, with 9 bases between them. CDR3 amino acids: CASSLLGTSTDTQYF. CDR3 DNA: TGCGCCAGCAGCTTGTTGGGGACTAGCACAGATACGCAGTATTTT.

The V call is TRBV24-1, the J call TRBJ2-1, with 11 positions matching TRBD2. Germline V gives CDR1 KGHDR, CDR2 SFDVKD. Trimming at V came to 5 bases and at J to 4 bases, leaving 3 bases not matched to a gene. This CDR3 has 15 amino acids. The CDR3 here is CATSGSSGGYNEQFF. In DNA, the CDR3 is TGTGCCACCAGTGGTTCTAGCGGGGGGTACAATGAGCAGTTCTTC.

The chain is built from TRBV3-1 (or the pseudogene TRBV3-2) and TRBJ1-1; D gene uncertain. CDR1 is LGHDT, CDR2 YNNKEL, per germline (reference sequence). The CDR3 runs to 14 residues. Trimming shortened V by 3 bases and J by 3 bases, and 11 bases separated the two germline ends. The CDR3 DNA follows: TGTGCCAGCAGCCATACAGCGGGTGACACTGAAGCTTTCTTT. Amino acid sequence: CASSHTAGDTEAFF.

The chain is built from TRBV30 and TRBJ2-1, with D unclear. This CDR3 region has 11 residues. Germline lookup yields CDR1 GTSNPN and CDR2 SVGIG (reference sequence). V was clipped by 0 bases and J by 9 bases, with 6 bases between them. The CDR3, as DNA: TGTGCCTGGAGTGTAATTTTTGAGCAGTTCTTC. It translates to CAWSVIFEQFF.

The chain carries TRBV5-1 and TRBJ2-5, with a tentative D call TRBD1 (5 bases). The CDR3 is 14 amino acids. Between the trimmed V and J ends, which lost 0 bases and 3 bases, there was a span of 9 bases. Germline lookup yields CDR1 SGHRS and CDR2 YFSETQ. Here the CDR3 DNA reads TGCGCCAGCAGCTTGGGACAGATAGAAGAGACCCAGTACTTC. Protein: CASSLGQIEETQYF.

The chain combines TRBV11-2 with TRBJ2-7, with TRBD1 matching 9 bases. J lost 2 bases, V lost 5 bases, and 13 bases had no gene match. CDR1 is SGHAT, CDR2 FQNNGV, per germline. The CDR3 runs 17 residues. CDR3 bases: TGTGCCAGCAGCCTACAGGGGGCGCTTGGGACTACCTACGAGCAGTACTTC. The encoded protein is CASSLQGALGTTYEQYF.

The chain carries TRBV7-2 and TRBJ2-1; the match to TRBD2 covers 8 bases. There are 14 residues in the CDR3. Trimming took 8 bases from V and 3 from J; bases not matched to a gene: 6. The germline CDR1 and CDR2 sequences are SGHTA and FQGNSA. As DNA, the CDR3 is TGTGCCAGCGCCCGGGGGGGGATCTACAATGAGCAGTTCTTC. It specifies CASARGGIYNEQFF.